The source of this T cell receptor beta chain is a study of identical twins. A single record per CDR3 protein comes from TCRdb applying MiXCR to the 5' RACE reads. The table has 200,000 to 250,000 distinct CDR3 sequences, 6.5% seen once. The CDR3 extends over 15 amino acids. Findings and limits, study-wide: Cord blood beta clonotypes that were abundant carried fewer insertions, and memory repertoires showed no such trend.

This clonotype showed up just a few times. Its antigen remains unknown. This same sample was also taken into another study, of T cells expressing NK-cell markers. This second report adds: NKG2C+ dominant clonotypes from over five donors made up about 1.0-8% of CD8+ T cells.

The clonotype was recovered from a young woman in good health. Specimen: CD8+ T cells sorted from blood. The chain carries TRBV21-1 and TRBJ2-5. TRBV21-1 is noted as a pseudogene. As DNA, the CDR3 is TGTGCCAGCAGCAAAGAAGAAAGGGAAGGTGAGACCCAGTACTTC. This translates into CASSKEEREGETQYF.